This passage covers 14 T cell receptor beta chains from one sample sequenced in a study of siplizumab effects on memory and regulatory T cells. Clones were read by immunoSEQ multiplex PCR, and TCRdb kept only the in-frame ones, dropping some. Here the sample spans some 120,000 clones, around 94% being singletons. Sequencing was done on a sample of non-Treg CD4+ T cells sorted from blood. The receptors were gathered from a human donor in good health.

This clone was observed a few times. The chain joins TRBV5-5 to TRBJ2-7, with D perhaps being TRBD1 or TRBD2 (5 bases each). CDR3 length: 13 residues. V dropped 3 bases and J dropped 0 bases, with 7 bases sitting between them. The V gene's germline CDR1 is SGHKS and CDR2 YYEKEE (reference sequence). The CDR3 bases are TGTGCCAGCAGCTGGGGGTACTCCTACGAGCAGTACTTC. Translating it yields CASSWGYSYEQYF.

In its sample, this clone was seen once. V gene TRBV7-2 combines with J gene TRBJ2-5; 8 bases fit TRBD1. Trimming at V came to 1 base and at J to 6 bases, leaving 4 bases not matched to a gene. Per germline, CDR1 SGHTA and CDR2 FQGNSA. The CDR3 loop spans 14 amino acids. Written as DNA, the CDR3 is TGTGCCAGCAGCTTAGACCAGGGGGCGAAGACCCAGTACTTC. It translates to CASSLDQGAKTQYF. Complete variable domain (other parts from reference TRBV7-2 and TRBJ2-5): GAGVSQSPSNKVTEKGKDVELRCDPISGHTALYWYRQSLGQGLEFLIYFQGNSAPDKSGLPSDRFSAERTGGSVSTLTIQRTQQEDSAVYLCASSLDQGAKTQYFGPGTRLLVL.

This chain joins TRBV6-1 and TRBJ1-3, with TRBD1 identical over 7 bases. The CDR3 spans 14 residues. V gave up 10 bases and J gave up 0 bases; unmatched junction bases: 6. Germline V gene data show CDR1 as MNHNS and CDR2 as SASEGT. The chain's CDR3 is CATGTASSGNTIYF. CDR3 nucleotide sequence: TGTGCCACCGGGACAGCTAGCTCTGGAAACACCATATATTTT.

The CDR3 region is CASRARGIEGNTIYF. Here the CDR3 DNA reads TGTGCCAGCAGGGCGAGGGGAATAGAAGGAAACACCATATATTTT. This chain connects TRBV6-1 to TRBJ1-3; possible D gene TRBD1, 5 bases. Trimming shortened V by 6 bases and J by 4 bases, and 16 bases separated the two germline ends. The CDR3 sequence is 15 residues long. Looked up from germline, CDR1 is MNHNS and CDR2 is SASEGT.

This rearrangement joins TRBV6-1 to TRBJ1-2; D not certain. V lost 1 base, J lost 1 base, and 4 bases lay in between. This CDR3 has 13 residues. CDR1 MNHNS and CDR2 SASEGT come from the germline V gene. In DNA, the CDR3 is TGTGCCAGCAGTGAAGAGAATAACTATGGCTACACCTTC. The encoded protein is CASSEENNYGYTF.

The CDR3, as DNA: TGCGCCAGCAGCTTGGGAGCTGGGACGGAAGGTGAGCAGTTCTTC. Its protein is CASSLGAGTEGEQFF. The chain is built from TRBV5-1 and TRBJ2-1, with D perhaps assigned TRBD1 or TRBD2 (5 bases each). CDR1 is SGHRS, CDR2 YFSETQ, per germline. V was pared by 0 bases and J by 9 bases, with 16 bases between. This CDR3 is 15 amino acids long.

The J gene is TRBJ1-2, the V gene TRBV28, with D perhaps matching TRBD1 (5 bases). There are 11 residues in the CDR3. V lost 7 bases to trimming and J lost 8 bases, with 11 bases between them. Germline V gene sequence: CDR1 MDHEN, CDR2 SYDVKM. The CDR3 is CASNEGMGYTF. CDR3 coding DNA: TGTGCCAGCAATGAGGGGATGGGCTACACCTTC.

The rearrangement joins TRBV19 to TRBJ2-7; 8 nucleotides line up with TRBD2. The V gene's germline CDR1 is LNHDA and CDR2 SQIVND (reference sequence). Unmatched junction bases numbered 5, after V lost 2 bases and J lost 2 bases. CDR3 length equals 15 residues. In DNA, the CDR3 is TGTGCCAGTAGTATACCCGGGAGGGCCCCCTACGAGCAGTACTTC. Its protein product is CASSIPGRAPYEQYF.

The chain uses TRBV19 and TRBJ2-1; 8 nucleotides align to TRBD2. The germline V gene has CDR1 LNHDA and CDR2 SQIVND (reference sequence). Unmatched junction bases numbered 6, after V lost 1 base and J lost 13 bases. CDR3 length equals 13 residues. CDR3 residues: CASSIVLAETQFF. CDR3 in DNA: TGTGCCAGTAGTATAGTACTAGCGGAGACCCAGTTCTTC.

In DNA form, the CDR3 reads TGTGCCAGCAGCTACGGTATGGGGGGAATAAGCAATCAGCCCCAGCATTTT. Its protein is CASSYGMGGISNQPQHF. This rearrangement joins TRBV5-5 to TRBJ1-5; tentatively, D is TRBD1 (5 bases). The germline V gene encodes CDR1 SGHKS and CDR2 YYEKEE (reference sequence). V gave up 3 bases and J gave up 1 base, with 17 bases separating them. The CDR3 contains 17 residues.

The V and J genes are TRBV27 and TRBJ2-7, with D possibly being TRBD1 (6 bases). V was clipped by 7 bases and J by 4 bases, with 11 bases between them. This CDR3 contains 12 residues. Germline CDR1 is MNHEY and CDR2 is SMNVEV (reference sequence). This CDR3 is CASTGVSYEQYF. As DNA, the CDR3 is TGTGCCAGCACAGGGGTTTCTTACGAGCAGTACTTC.

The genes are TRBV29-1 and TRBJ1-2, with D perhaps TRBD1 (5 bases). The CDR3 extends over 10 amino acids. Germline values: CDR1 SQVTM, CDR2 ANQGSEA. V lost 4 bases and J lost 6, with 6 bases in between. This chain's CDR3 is CSVGGDGYTF. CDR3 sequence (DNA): TGCAGCGTTGGGGGCGATGGCTACACCTTC. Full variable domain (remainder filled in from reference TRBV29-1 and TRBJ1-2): SAVISQKPSRDICQRGTSLTIQCQVDSQVTMMFWYRQQPGQSLTLIATANQGSEATYESGFVIDKFPISRPNLTFSTLTVSNMSPEDSSIYLCSVGGDGYTFGSGTRLTVV.

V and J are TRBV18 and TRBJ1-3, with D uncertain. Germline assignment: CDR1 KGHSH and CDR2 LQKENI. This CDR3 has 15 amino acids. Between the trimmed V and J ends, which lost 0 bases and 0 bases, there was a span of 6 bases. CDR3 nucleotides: TGTGCCAGCTCACCACCCGTCAGCTCTGGAAACACCATATATTTT. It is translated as CASSPPVSSGNTIYF.

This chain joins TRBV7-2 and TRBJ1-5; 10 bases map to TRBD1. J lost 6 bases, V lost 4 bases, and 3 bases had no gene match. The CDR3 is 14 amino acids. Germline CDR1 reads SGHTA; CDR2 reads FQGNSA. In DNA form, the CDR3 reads TGTGCCAGCAGCTCCGGGACAGGGGTTCAGCCCCAGCATTTT. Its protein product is CASSSGTGVQPQHF.